This section outlines one TCR beta chain sequence together with its context. The data originate from a study of cytomegalovirus exposure and HLA in healthy donors. For the study at large: In terms of ancestry, the Caucasian-associated cluster contained more than 65% of the 350 to 450 genotyped donors.

Between the trimmed V and J ends, which lost 3 bases and 1 base, there was a span of 12 bases. CDR3 length: 15 amino acids. CDR1 and CDR2 (germline): WNHNN, SYGVQD (reference sequence). PCR used 60 Vbeta primers and 13 Jbeta primers. TCRdb's copy holds only in-frame clones and misses some; the assay was immunoSEQ multiplex PCR. The sample has about 220,000 clones; about 77% are singletons. This sequence originates from a woman younger than 45 in good health and CMV-seronegative. Source material: PBMCs. The rearrangement uses TRBV10-1 and TRBJ1-1; D gene ambiguous. In DNA, the CDR3 is TGCGCCAGCAGTGAATCGATACAGACGAACACTGAAGCTTTCTTT. It specifies CASSESIQTNTEAFF.